A single sample is the source of the 4 T cell receptor beta chains below, sequenced in a study of shared clonotypes between healthy human individuals. Naive CD8 cells lacked CD45RO and underwent positive selection for CCR7, leaving out terminally differentiated effector memory CD45RA+ cells. Clones were sequenced by immunoSEQ multiplex PCR, and TCRdb holds only the in-frame ones, with some missing. This table holds about 550,000 clones, around 95% found once. Input material: naive CD8+ T cells sorted from blood. These receptors came from a woman in her twenties or thirties in good health.

The V gene is TRBV19, the J gene TRBJ2-7; the match to TRBD2 covers 13 bases. This CDR3 comprises 16 residues. The germline gives CDR1 LNHDA, CDR2 SQIVND (reference sequence). The V segment lost 0 bases and the J segment 4 bases; nucleotides outside the gene matches: 3. This chain's CDR3 is CASSIDWTSGSYEQYF. Written as DNA, the CDR3 is TGTGCCAGTAGTATAGATTGGACTAGCGGGAGTTACGAGCAGTACTTC.

The V call is TRBV7-8, the J call TRBJ2-7; D unclear. CDR1 and CDR2 from the germline V gene are SGHVS and FQNEAQ. The CDR3 is 15 residues long. V was clipped by 5 bases and J by 2 bases, with 16 bases between them. The CDR3 bases are TGTGCCAGCAGCCCCCCGGGCAGGAATACCTACGAGCAGTACTTC. Its protein is CASSPPGRNTYEQYF.

This rearrangement joins TRBV28 to TRBJ1-2, with D maybe TRBD1 (6 bases). Germline V gene lookup returns CDR1 MDHEN and CDR2 SYDVKM. Deletions cut 6 bases from V and 3 bases from J, with 11 bases between. This CDR3 contains 13 residues. The CDR3 protein is CASSPQGYYGYTF. CDR3 bases: TGTGCCAGCAGCCCACAGGGCTACTATGGCTACACCTTC.

The chain couples TRBV6-5 to TRBJ2-1; D perhaps matches TRBD2 (6 bases). Germline loops: CDR1 MNHEY, CDR2 SVGAGI. V lost 0 bases and J 3 bases, leaving 12 bases between the germline ends. This CDR3 has 16 residues. For the CDR3, the DNA is TGTGCCAGCAGTTACTCGTTGGCGGGATACTACAATGAGCAGTTCTTC. The encoded protein is CASSYSLAGYYNEQFF.